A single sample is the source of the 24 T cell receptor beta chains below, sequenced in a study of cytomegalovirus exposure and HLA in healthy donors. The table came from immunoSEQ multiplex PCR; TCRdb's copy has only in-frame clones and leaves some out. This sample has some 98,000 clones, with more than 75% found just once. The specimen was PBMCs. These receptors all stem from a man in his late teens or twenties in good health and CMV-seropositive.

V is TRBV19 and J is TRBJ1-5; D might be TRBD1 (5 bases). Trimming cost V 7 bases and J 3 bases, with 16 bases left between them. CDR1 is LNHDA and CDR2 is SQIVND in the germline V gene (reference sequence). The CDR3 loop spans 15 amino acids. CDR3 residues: CASTRAGEDNQPQHF. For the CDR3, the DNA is TGTGCCAGTACTAGAGCGGGGGAGGACAATCAGCCCCAGCATTTT. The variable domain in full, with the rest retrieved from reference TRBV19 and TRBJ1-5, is DGGITQSPKYLFRKEGQNVTLSCEQNLNHDAMYWYRQDPGQGLRLIYYSQIVNDFQKGDIAEGYSVSREKKESFPLTVTSAQKNPTAFYLCASTRAGEDNQPQHFGDGTRLSIL.

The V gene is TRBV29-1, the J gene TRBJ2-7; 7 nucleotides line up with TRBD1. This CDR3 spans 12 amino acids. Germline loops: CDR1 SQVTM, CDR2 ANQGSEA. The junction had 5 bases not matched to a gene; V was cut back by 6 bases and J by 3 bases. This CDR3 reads CSVRDSYYEQYF. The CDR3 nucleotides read TGCAGCGTCCGGGACAGTTACTACGAGCAGTACTTC.

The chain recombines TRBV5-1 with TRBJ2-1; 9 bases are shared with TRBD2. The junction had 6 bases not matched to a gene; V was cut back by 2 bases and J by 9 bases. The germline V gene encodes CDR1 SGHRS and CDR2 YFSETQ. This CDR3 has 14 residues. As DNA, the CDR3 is TGCGCCAGCAGCTTAAATAGCGGGGGCGGTGAGCAGTTCTTC. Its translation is CASSLNSGGGEQFF.

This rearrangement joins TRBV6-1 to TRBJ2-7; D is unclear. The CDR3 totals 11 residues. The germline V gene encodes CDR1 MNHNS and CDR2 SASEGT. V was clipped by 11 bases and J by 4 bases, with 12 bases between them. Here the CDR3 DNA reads TGTGCCTGTTCGGGTGGATACGAGCAGTACTTC. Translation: CACSGGYEQYF.

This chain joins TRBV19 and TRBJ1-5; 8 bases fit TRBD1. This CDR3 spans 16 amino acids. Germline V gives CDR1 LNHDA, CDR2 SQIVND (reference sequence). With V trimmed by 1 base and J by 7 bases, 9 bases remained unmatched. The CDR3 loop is CASSIVFGTGSQPQHF. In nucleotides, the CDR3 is TGTGCCAGTAGTATAGTATTCGGGACAGGTTCCCAGCCCCAGCATTTT.

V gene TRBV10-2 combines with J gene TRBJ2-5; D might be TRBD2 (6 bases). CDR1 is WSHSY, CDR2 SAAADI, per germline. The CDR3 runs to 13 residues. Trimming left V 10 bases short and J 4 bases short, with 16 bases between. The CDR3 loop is CATASGGGETQYF. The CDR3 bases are TGCGCCACAGCATCCGGGGGAGGAGAGACCCAGTACTTC.

CDR3 in amino acids: CASSTLRWGPGEAFF. CDR3 in DNA: TGTGCCAGCAGTACCCTGCGCTGGGGGCCAGGCGAAGCTTTCTTT. V usage is TRBV6-5 and J usage is TRBJ1-1; maybe TRBD1 (6 bases). The CDR3 is made up of 15 amino acids. V dropped 5 bases and J dropped 8 bases, with 21 bases sitting between them. The germline V gene encodes CDR1 MNHEY and CDR2 SVGAGI.

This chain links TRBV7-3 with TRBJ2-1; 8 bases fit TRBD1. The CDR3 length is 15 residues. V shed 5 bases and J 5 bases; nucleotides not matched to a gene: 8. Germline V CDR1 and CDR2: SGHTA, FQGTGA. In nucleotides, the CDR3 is TGTGCCAGCAGCCCAGGACAGGGTATTGACAATGAGCAGTTCTTC. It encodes CASSPGQGIDNEQFF.

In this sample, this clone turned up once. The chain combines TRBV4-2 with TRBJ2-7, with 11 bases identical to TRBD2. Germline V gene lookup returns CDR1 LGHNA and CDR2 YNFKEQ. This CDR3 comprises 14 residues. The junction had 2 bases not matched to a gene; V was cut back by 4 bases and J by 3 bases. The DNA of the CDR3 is TGTGCCAGCAGCCCGACTAGCGGGAACTACGAGCAGTACTTC. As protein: CASSPTSGNYEQYF.

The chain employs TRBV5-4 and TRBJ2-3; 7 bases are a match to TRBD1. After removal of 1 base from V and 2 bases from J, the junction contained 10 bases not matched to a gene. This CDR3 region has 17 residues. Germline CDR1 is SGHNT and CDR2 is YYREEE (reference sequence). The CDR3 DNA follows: TGTGCCAGCAGCTTGCCCCTACCAGGGGGAAACACAGATACGCAGTATTTT. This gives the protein CASSLPLPGGNTDTQYF.

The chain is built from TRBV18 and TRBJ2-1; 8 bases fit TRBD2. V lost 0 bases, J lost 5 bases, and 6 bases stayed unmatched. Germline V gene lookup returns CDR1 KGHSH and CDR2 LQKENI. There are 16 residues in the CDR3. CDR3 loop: CASSPPNGRAHNEQFF. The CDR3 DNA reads TGTGCCAGCTCACCACCCAACGGGAGGGCCCACAATGAGCAGTTCTTC. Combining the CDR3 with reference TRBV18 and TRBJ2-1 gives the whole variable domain NAGVMQNPRHLVRRRGQEARLRCSPMKGHSHVYWYRQLPEEGLKFMVYLQKENIIDESGMPKERFSAEFPKEGPSILRIQQVVRGDSAAYFCASSPPNGRAHNEQFFGPGTRLTVL.

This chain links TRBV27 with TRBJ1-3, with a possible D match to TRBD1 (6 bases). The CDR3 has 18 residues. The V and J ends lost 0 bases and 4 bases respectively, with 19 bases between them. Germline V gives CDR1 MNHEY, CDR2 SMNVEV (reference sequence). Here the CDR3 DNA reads TGTGCCAGCAGTTTATCGATAATAGGGGGTACTTACGGAAACACCATATATTTT. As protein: CASSLSIIGGTYGNTIYF.

CDR3 DNA sequence: TGTGCCAGCAGCTCCCCATCCAACGAGCAGTACTTC. Translating it yields CASSSPSNEQYF. V gene TRBV5-4 combines with J gene TRBJ2-7, with D hard to call. The CDR3 covers 12 residues. The germline V gene has CDR1 SGHNT and CDR2 YYREEE (reference sequence). Trimming pared 3 bases from V and 5 bases from J, leaving 9 bases between.

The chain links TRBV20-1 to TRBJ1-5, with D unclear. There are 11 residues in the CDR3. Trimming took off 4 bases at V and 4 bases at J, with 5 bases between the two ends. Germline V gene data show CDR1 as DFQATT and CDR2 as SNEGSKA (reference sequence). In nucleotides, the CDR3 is TGCAGTGCTACCAGGAATCAGCCCCAGCATTTT. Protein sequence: CSATRNQPQHF.

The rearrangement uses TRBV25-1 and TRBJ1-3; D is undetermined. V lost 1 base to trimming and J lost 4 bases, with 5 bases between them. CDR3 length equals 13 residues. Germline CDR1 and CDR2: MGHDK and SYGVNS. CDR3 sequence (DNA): TGTGCCAGCAGTGAATTTCCAGGAAACACCATATATTTT. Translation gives CASSEFPGNTIYF. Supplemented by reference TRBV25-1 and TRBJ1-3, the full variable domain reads EADIYQTPRYLVIGTGKKITLECSQTMGHDKMYWYQQDPGMELHLIHYSYGVNSTEKGDLSSESTVSRIRTEHFPLTLESARPSHTSQYLCASSEFPGNTIYFGEGSWLTVV.

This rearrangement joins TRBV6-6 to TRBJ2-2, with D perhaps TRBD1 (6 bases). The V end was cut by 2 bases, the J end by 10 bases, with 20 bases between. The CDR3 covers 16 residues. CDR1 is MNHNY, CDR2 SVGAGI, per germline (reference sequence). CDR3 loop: CASSYPKGQVRSELFF. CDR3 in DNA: TGTGCCAGCAGTTACCCGAAGGGACAAGTCCGATCGGAGCTGTTTTTT.

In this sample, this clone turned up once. The chain's CDR3 is CASSFRLAGPEQFF. The CDR3 region has the DNA TGTGCCAGCAGCTTCAGACTAGCGGGACCTGAGCAGTTCTTC. The chain combines TRBV5-6 with TRBJ2-1; TRBD2 aligns across 11 bases. CDR1 SGHDT and CDR2 YYEEEE come from the germline V gene. V shed 2 bases, J shed 9 bases, and the junction held 4 bases outside the gene matches. CDR3 length equals 14 residues.

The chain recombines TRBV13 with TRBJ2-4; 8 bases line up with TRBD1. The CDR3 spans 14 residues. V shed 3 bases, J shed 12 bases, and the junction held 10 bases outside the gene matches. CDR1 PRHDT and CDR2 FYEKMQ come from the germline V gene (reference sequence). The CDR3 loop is CASSLAGQGRDQYF. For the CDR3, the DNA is TGTGCCAGCAGCTTGGCCGGACAGGGACGAGATCAGTACTTC.

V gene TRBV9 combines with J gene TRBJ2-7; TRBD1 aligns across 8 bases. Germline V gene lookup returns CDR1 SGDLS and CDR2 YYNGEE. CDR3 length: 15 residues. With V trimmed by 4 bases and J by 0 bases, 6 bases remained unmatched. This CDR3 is CASSPRTGYSYEQYF. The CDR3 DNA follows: TGTGCCAGCAGCCCAAGGACAGGGTACTCCTACGAGCAGTACTTC. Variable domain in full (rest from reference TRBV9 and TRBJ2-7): DSGVTQTPKHLITATGQRVTLRCSPRSGDLSVYWYQQSLDQGLQFLIQYYNGEERAKGNILERFSAQQFPDLHSELNLSSLELGDSALYFCASSPRTGYSYEQYFGPGTRLTVT.

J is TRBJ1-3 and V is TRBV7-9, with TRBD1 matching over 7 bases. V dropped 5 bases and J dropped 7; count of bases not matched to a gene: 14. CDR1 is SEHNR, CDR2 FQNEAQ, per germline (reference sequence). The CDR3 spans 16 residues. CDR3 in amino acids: CASSPPAGTVGNTIYF. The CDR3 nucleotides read TGTGCCAGCAGCCCACCTGCTGGGACAGTTGGCAACACCATATATTTT. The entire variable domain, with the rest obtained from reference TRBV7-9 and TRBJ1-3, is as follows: DTGVSQNPRHKITKRGQNVTFRCDPISEHNRLYWYRQTLGQGPEFLTYFQNEAQLEKSRLLSDRFSAERPKGSFSTLEIQRTEQGDSAMYLCASSPPAGTVGNTIYFGEGSWLTVV.

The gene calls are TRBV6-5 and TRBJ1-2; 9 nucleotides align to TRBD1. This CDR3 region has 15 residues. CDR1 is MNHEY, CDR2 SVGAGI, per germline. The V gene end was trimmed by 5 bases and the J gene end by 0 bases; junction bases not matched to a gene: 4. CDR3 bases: TGTGCCAGCAGTAGGGACAGGGCTACTAACTATGGCTACACCTTC. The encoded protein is CASSRDRATNYGYTF.

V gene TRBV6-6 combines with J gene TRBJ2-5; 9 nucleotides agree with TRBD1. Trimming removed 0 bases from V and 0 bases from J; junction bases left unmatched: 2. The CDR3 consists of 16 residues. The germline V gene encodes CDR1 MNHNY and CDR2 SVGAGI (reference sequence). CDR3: CASSYSGQGYQETQYF. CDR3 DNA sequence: TGTGCCAGCAGTTACTCTGGACAGGGGTACCAAGAGACCCAGTACTTC.

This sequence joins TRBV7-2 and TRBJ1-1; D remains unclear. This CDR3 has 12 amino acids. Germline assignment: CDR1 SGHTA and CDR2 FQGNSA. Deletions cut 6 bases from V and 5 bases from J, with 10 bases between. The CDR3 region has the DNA TGTGCCAGCAGAAAAGGAGGGACTGAAGCTTTCTTT. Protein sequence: CASRKGGTEAFF.

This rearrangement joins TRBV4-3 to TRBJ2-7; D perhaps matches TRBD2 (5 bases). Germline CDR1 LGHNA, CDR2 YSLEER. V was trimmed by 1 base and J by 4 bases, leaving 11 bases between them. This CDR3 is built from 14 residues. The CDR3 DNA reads TGCGCCAGCAGCCAAGTTCTGGGAGCTTACGAGCAGTACTTC. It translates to CASSQVLGAYEQYF.